What follows is one T cell receptor (beta chain) and its context. The CDR3 has 19 residues. Germline values: CDR1 SNHLY, CDR2 FYNNEI. V lost 9 bases to trimming and J lost 0 bases, with 30 bases between them. Assay: immunoSEQ multiplex PCR; the TCRdb copy retains only in-frame clones and omits some. Altogether 23,000 or so clones are present, more than 75% being singletons, with the ten largest covering about 13%. This sample was taken from a study of T cell changes during pregnancy in multiple sclerosis. The sample consisted of CD8+ T cells from peripheral blood mononuclear cells, taken in the first trimester of pregnancy. The V and J genes are TRBV2 and TRBJ2-7; D call uncertain. This receptor was taken from a female donor in good health, enrolled as a control in a pregnancy study. CDR3 DNA: TGTGCCAGTTCCCCCCTGGCGGTAGATATGATCGCCTTCTCCTACGAGCAGTACTTC. It is translated as CASSPLAVDMIAFSYEQYF.